Listed below are T cell receptor beta chains from one sample, sequenced in a study of chemoradiotherapy in HPV16-positive cancers. Data came from immunoSEQ multiplex PCR; TCRdb stores just in-frame clones and leaves some out. The sample includes approximately 5,200 clones, 74% seen only once; the top ten take over 7.5%. Sequencing used tumor tissue, obtained from a patient who underwent chemoradiotherapy. The receptors come from a human donor with HPV-associated anogenital cancer. CDR3s include the opening cysteine and the closing phenylalanine or tryptophan. The D gene is left open where the match is weak. Clone size is not always given. Where it is, it says once, few, many or a class for expanded clones.

CDR3 length: 15
clone size: few
V gene: TRBV27
J gene: TRBJ2-3
D gene: NA
CDR3 protein: CASSLWAAGTDTQYF
CDR3 DNA: TGTGCCAGCAGTTTATGGGCGGCGGGCACAGATACGCAGTATTTT

CDR3 length: 15
clone size: few
V gene: TRBV13
J gene: TRBJ2-1
D gene: NA
CDR3 protein: CASVGPESSYNEQFF
CDR3 DNA: TGTGCCAGCGTGGGCCCAGAAAGCTCCTACAATGAGCAGTTCTTC

CDR3 length: 14
clone size: NA
V gene: TRBV5-5
J gene: TRBJ1-2
D gene: TRBD1
CDR3 protein: CASSLVWDSYGYTF
CDR3 DNA: TGTGCCAGCAGCTTAGTATGGGACAGCTATGGCTACACCTTC

CDR3 length: 15
clone size: NA
V gene: TRBV6-4
J gene: TRBJ2-1
D gene: NA
CDR3 protein: CASSHQLGGSGEQFF
CDR3 DNA: TGTGCCAGCAGCCACCAACTAGGCGGGTCTGGTGAGCAGTTCTTC

CDR3 length: 14
clone size: NA
V gene: TRBV19
J gene: TRBJ2-7
D gene: TRBD1
CDR3 protein: CASSIRQGSDEQYF
CDR3 DNA: TGTGCCAGTAGTATAAGACAGGGTAGCGACGAGCAGTACTTC

CDR3 length: 13
clone size: NA
V gene: TRBV7-3
J gene: TRBJ2-1
D gene: NA
CDR3 protein: CASSYTSYNEQFF
CDR3 DNA: TGTGCCAGCAGCTATACATCCTACAATGAGCAGTTCTTC

CDR3 length: 13
clone size: NA
V gene: TRBV29-1
J gene: TRBJ1-4
D gene: TRBD1
CDR3 protein: CSALTGVGEKLFF
CDR3 DNA: TGCAGCGCCTTGACAGGGGTGGGGGAAAAACTGTTTTTT

CDR3 length: 15
clone size: NA
V gene: TRBV14
J gene: TRBJ2-5
D gene: NA
CDR3 protein: CASSPTARRGETQYF
CDR3 DNA: TGTGCCAGCAGCCCAACCGCTCGACGGGGAGAGACCCAGTACTTC

CDR3 length: 13
clone size: NA
V gene: TRBV5-4
J gene: TRBJ2-2
D gene: NA
CDR3 protein: CASTLQYTGELFF
CDR3 DNA: TGTGCCAGCACCTTGCAGTACACCGGGGAGCTGTTTTTT

CDR3 length: 18
clone size: NA
V gene: TRBV4-2
J gene: TRBJ2-3
D gene: TRBD2
CDR3 protein: CASSQERGLAGRRDTQYF
CDR3 DNA: TGTGCCAGCAGCCAAGAAAGGGGACTAGCGGGAAGGCGAGATACGCAGTATTTT

CDR3 length: 16
clone size: NA
V gene: TRBV2
J gene: TRBJ2-3
D gene: NA
CDR3 protein: CASSAGTRGNRETQYF
CDR3 DNA: TGTGCCAGCAGCGCCGGGACAAGGGGGAATCGTGAGACGCAGTATTTT

CDR3 length: 15
clone size: NA
V gene: TRBV5-1
J gene: TRBJ2-1
D gene: TRBD2
CDR3 protein: CASSLGLARSNEQFF
CDR3 DNA: TGCGCCAGCAGCTTGGGACTAGCGCGTTCAAATGAGCAGTTCTTC

CDR3 length: 14
clone size: NA
V gene: TRBV27
J gene: TRBJ2-5
D gene: TRBD1
CDR3 protein: CASRQQGRQETQYF
CDR3 DNA: TGTGCCAGCCGTCAACAGGGGCGGCAAGAGACCCAGTACTTC

CDR3 length: 14
clone size: NA
V gene: TRBV13
J gene: TRBJ2-3
D gene: NA
CDR3 protein: CASSLRGVTDTQYF
CDR3 DNA: TGTGCCAGCAGCTTACGCGGCGTCACAGATACGCAGTATTTT

CDR3 length: 14
clone size: NA
V gene: TRBV27
J gene: TRBJ2-2
D gene: NA
CDR3 protein: CASSYLPGAGELFF
CDR3 DNA: TGTGCCAGCAGTTACCTCCCGGGGGCCGGGGAGCTGTTTTTT

CDR3 length: 17
clone size: NA
V gene: TRBV11-2
J gene: TRBJ2-3
D gene: TRBD2
CDR3 protein: CASSFWGLASSTDTQYF
CDR3 DNA: TGTGCCAGCAGCTTTTGGGGACTAGCGTCTAGCACAGATACGCAGTATTTT

CDR3 length: 14
clone size: NA
V gene: TRBV19
J gene: TRBJ2-1
D gene: NA
CDR3 protein: CASSIDRRAGAQFF
CDR3 DNA: TGTGCCAGTAGTATAGATAGGAGAGCGGGCGCTCAGTTCTTC

CDR3 length: 15
clone size: NA
V gene: TRBV5-5
J gene: TRBJ2-2
D gene: TRBD2
CDR3 protein: CASSSLAANTGELFF
CDR3 DNA: TGTGCCAGCAGCTCTCTAGCGGCCAACACCGGGGAGCTGTTTTTT

CDR3 length: 13
clone size: NA
V gene: TRBV5-1
J gene: TRBJ2-7
D gene: NA
CDR3 protein: CASSSGNSYEQYF
CDR3 DNA: TGCGCCAGCAGCTCCGGGAACTCCTACGAGCAGTACTTC

CDR3 length: 11
clone size: NA
V gene: TRBV20-1
J gene: TRBJ1-4
D gene: NA
CDR3 protein: CSARVIDVLFF
CDR3 DNA: TGCAGTGCTAGAGTTATAGATGTGCTGTTTTTT

CDR3 length: 15
clone size: once
V gene: TRBV11-2
J gene: TRBJ2-1
D gene: NA
CDR3 protein: CASRNLIAEGNEQFF
CDR3 DNA: TGTGCCAGCAGGAACCTCATAGCGGAGGGCAATGAGCAGTTCTTC

CDR3 length: 16
clone size: few
V gene: TRBV9
J gene: TRBJ2-3
D gene: TRBD2
CDR3 protein: CASSSGRVIGTDTQYF
CDR3 DNA: TGTGCCAGCAGTAGCGGGAGAGTAATCGGCACAGATACGCAGTATTTT

CDR3 length: 16
clone size: NA
V gene: TRBV5-4
J gene: TRBJ1-1
D gene: NA
CDR3 protein: CASSPARQGGTTEAFF
CDR3 DNA: TGTGCCAGCAGCCCGGCGAGGCAGGGCGGAACAACTGAAGCTTTCTTT

CDR3 length: 15
clone size: once
V gene: TRBV11-2
J gene: TRBJ1-1
D gene: TRBD1
CDR3 protein: CASSGTGGAVTEAFF
CDR3 DNA: TGTGCCAGCAGCGGAACAGGGGGCGCGGTCACTGAAGCTTTCTTT

CDR3 length: 14
clone size: NA
V gene: TRBV5-4
J gene: TRBJ2-5
D gene: NA
CDR3 protein: CASSWREEQETQYF
CDR3 DNA: TGTGCCAGCAGCTGGAGAGAGGAACAAGAGACCCAGTACTTC

CDR3 length: 16
clone size: NA
V gene: TRBV11-2
J gene: TRBJ2-2
D gene: NA
CDR3 protein: CASSLSGLGVAGELFF
CDR3 DNA: TGTGCCAGCAGCCTATCGGGACTTGGGGTGGCGGGGGAGCTGTTTTTT

CDR3 length: 15
clone size: NA
V gene: TRBV25-1
J gene: TRBJ1-4
D gene: TRBD1
CDR3 protein: CASSVRDSTNEKLFF
CDR3 DNA: TGTGCCAGCAGTGTCCGGGACAGCACAAATGAAAAACTGTTTTTT

CDR3 length: 14
clone size: NA
V gene: TRBV21-1
J gene: TRBJ2-4
D gene: NA
CDR3 protein: CASSIPKTKNIQYF
CDR3 DNA: TGTGCCAGCAGCATTCCGAAAACCAAAAACATTCAGTACTTC

CDR3 length: 14
clone size: NA
V gene: TRBV30
J gene: TRBJ2-7
D gene: NA
CDR3 protein: CAWSVKQPPLEQYF
CDR3 DNA: TGTGCCTGGAGTGTAAAACAACCGCCCCTCGAGCAGTACTTC

CDR3 length: 14
clone size: few
V gene: TRBV10-2
J gene: TRBJ2-2
D gene: NA
CDR3 protein: CASRRGVRTGELFF
CDR3 DNA: TGCGCCAGCAGAAGAGGGGTCCGCACCGGGGAGCTGTTTTTT

CDR3 length: 14
clone size: NA
V gene: TRBV9
J gene: TRBJ2-7
D gene: TRBD2
CDR3 protein: CASGGTSGRGEQYF
CDR3 DNA: TGTGCCAGCGGGGGGACTAGCGGGAGAGGGGAGCAGTACTTC

CDR3 length: 14
clone size: NA
V gene: TRBV2
J gene: TRBJ2-1
D gene: TRBD2
CDR3 protein: CASGLLAGGGEQFF
CDR3 DNA: TGTGCCAGCGGTCTCCTAGCGGGAGGTGGTGAGCAGTTCTTC

CDR3 length: 17
clone size: NA
V gene: TRBV12-5
J gene: TRBJ1-2
D gene: TRBD1
CDR3 protein: CASGLVRGQGKAYGYTF
CDR3 DNA: TGTGCTAGTGGTTTGGTACGGGGACAGGGGAAGGCCTATGGCTACACCTTC

CDR3 length: 9
clone size: NA
V gene: TRBV19
J gene: TRBJ1-2
D gene: NA
CDR3 protein: CASGVGYTF
CDR3 DNA: TGTGCCAGTGGGGTGGGCTACACCTTC

CDR3 length: 13
clone size: few
V gene: TRBV19
J gene: TRBJ2-5
D gene: NA
CDR3 protein: CASSIGGRETQYF
CDR3 DNA: TGTGCCAGTAGTATAGGCGGGCGAGAGACCCAGTACTTC

CDR3 length: 14
clone size: NA
V gene: TRBV7-3
J gene: TRBJ2-5
D gene: NA
CDR3 protein: CASSLMAWEETQYF
CDR3 DNA: TGTGCCAGCAGCTTAATGGCCTGGGAAGAGACCCAGTACTTC

CDR3 length: 16
clone size: few
V gene: TRBV5-1
J gene: TRBJ2-7
D gene: NA
CDR3 protein: CASSLVSGTPPVEQYF
CDR3 DNA: TGCGCCAGCAGCCTGGTTTCCGGGACCCCACCGGTCGAGCAGTACTTC

CDR3 length: 15
clone size: NA
V gene: TRBV6-1
J gene: TRBJ1-2
D gene: NA
CDR3 protein: CASSSFRSVDYGYTF
CDR3 DNA: TGTGCCAGCAGCTCCTTTCGGTCGGTGGACTATGGCTACACCTTC

CDR3 length: 15
clone size: NA
V gene: TRBV5-1
J gene: TRBJ2-5
D gene: TRBD1
CDR3 protein: CASSLGDREQETQYF
CDR3 DNA: TGCGCCAGCAGCCTGGGGGACAGGGAGCAAGAGACCCAGTACTTC

CDR3 length: 16
clone size: NA
V gene: TRBV5-1
J gene: TRBJ1-1
D gene: NA
CDR3 protein: CASSPPGGWELTEAFF
CDR3 DNA: TGCGCCAGCAGTCCACCGGGAGGGTGGGAACTCACTGAAGCTTTCTTT

CDR3 length: 14
clone size: NA
V gene: TRBV11-1
J gene: TRBJ1-1
D gene: TRBD1
CDR3 protein: CASSLGQANTEAFF
CDR3 DNA: TGTGCCAGCAGCCTTGGACAGGCGAACACTGAAGCTTTCTTT

CDR3 length: 15
clone size: NA
V gene: TRBV5-6
J gene: TRBJ2-2
D gene: TRBD1
CDR3 protein: CASSFGQGATGELFF
CDR3 DNA: TGTGCCAGCAGCTTCGGCCAGGGGGCAACCGGGGAGCTGTTTTTT

CDR3 length: 14
clone size: few
V gene: TRBV6-1
J gene: TRBJ2-7
D gene: TRBD2
CDR3 protein: CASSEVAGGLEQYF
CDR3 DNA: TGTGCCAGCAGTGAAGTAGCGGGAGGCCTCGAGCAGTACTTC

CDR3 length: 16
clone size: NA
V gene: TRBV6-5
J gene: TRBJ1-5
D gene: NA
CDR3 protein: CASSYKGPYSNQPQHF
CDR3 DNA: TGTGCCAGCAGTTACAAGGGCCCTTATAGCAATCAGCCCCAGCATTTT

CDR3 length: 14
clone size: NA
V gene: TRBV19
J gene: TRBJ1-2
D gene: TRBD1
CDR3 protein: CASRGQLLNYGYTF
CDR3 DNA: TGTGCCAGTAGGGGACAGCTACTTAACTATGGCTACACCTTC

CDR3 length: 14
clone size: NA
V gene: TRBV18
J gene: TRBJ2-2
D gene: NA
CDR3 protein: CASSPIRGPGELFF
CDR3 DNA: TGTGCCAGCTCACCAATCCGGGGGCCCGGGGAGCTGTTTTTT

CDR3 length: 12
clone size: once
V gene: TRBV29-1
J gene: TRBJ2-7
D gene: NA
CDR3 protein: CSVSVDSYEQYF
CDR3 DNA: TGCAGCGTTTCGGTCGACTCCTACGAGCAGTACTTC

CDR3 length: 14
clone size: NA
V gene: TRBV19
J gene: TRBJ1-2
D gene: TRBD1
CDR3 protein: CASSSDRGLGGYTF
CDR3 DNA: TGTGCCAGTAGCAGCGACAGGGGGCTAGGTGGCTACACCTTC

CDR3 length: 14
clone size: NA
V gene: TRBV6-5
J gene: TRBJ2-7
D gene: NA
CDR3 protein: CASRRAGRSNEQYF
CDR3 DNA: TGTGCCAGCAGGAGGGCGGGGCGTTCTAACGAGCAGTACTTC

CDR3 length: 12
clone size: NA
V gene: TRBV23-1
J gene: TRBJ2-7
D gene: NA
CDR3 protein: CASSQSRFEQYF
CDR3 DNA: TGCGCCAGCAGTCAAAGTCGTTTCGAGCAGTACTTC

CDR3 length: 16
clone size: NA
V gene: TRBV6-1
J gene: TRBJ1-2
D gene: TRBD1
CDR3 protein: CASSEVLGQGARGYTF
CDR3 DNA: TGTGCCAGCAGTGAAGTTCTAGGACAGGGGGCGAGGGGCTACACCTTC

CDR3 length: 18
clone size: NA
V gene: TRBV5-1
J gene: TRBJ2-4
D gene: NA
CDR3 protein: CASSQLITGGAAKNIQYF
CDR3 DNA: TGCGCCAGCAGCCAACTAATAACAGGGGGGGCGGCCAAAAACATTCAGTACTTC

CDR3 length: 14
clone size: NA
V gene: TRBV28
J gene: TRBJ2-3
D gene: NA
CDR3 protein: CASSFLLGTDTQYF
CDR3 DNA: TGTGCCAGCAGTTTTTTGTTGGGTACAGATACGCAGTATTTT

CDR3 length: 16
clone size: NA
V gene: TRBV9
J gene: TRBJ2-3
D gene: TRBD2
CDR3 protein: CASSVDASGDTDTQYF
CDR3 DNA: TGTGCCAGCAGCGTAGATGCTAGCGGCGACACAGATACGCAGTATTTT

CDR3 length: 18
clone size: NA
V gene: TRBV9
J gene: TRBJ2-3
D gene: TRBD2
CDR3 protein: CASSPPAGGARGTDTQYF
CDR3 DNA: TGTGCCAGCAGCCCACCGGCGGGAGGGGCGCGTGGCACAGATACGCAGTATTTT

CDR3 length: 15
clone size: few
V gene: TRBV30
J gene: TRBJ2-1
D gene: TRBD2
CDR3 protein: CAWNPPGTIGSEQFF
CDR3 DNA: TGTGCCTGGAACCCCCCCGGGACTATAGGGAGTGAGCAGTTCTTC

CDR3 length: 13
clone size: few
V gene: TRBV5-4
J gene: TRBJ2-1
D gene: NA
CDR3 protein: CASSLAPQSEQFF
CDR3 DNA: TGTGCCAGCAGCTTGGCCCCCCAATCCGAGCAGTTCTTC

CDR3 length: 18
clone size: few
V gene: TRBV4-1
J gene: TRBJ1-2
D gene: TRBD1
CDR3 protein: CASSRVGQGLGINYGYTF
CDR3 DNA: TGCGCCAGCAGCCGGGTGGGACAGGGATTAGGTATAAACTATGGCTACACCTTC

CDR3 length: 15
clone size: once
V gene: TRBV5-1
J gene: TRBJ2-7
D gene: NA
CDR3 protein: CASSLGQASSYEQYF
CDR3 DNA: TGCGCCAGCAGCTTGGGTCAGGCAAGCTCCTACGAGCAGTACTTC